The text below deals with one T cell receptor beta chain. The antigen remains undetermined. This entry belongs to a study of naive and memory T cell subsets. Findings and limits, study-wide: The RNA method is potentially sensitive to activation and differentiation changes.

The library had UMIs added by 3' ligation of an oligonucleotide to TCR cDNA. Unsorted total RNA, roughly 1 to 1,100 ng, was DNase treated before reverse transcription. Ligated cDNA underwent four rounds of PCR with nested alpha and beta constant region primers and SP2. Alpha and beta constant region primers primed reverse transcription for blood and skin samples. TCRdb itself ran the 5' RACE reads through MiXCR, one entry per CDR3 protein. The sample shows approximately 58,000 distinct CDR3 sequences, 5.5% to 8.5% of them seen only once. Per the germline V gene, CDR1 is MNHEY and CDR2 is SVGEGT. V was shortened by 2 bases and J by 1 base, with 15 bases between the two germline ends. CDR3 length equals 17 residues.

The chain carries TRBV6-2 or TRBV6-3 and TRBJ2-4; D possibly uses TRBD1 or TRBD2 (5 bases each). The receptor's source is a male donor in good health. The DNA for the CDR3 is TGTGCCAGCAGTTACAGCCAGGGACCGGGGGCCAAAAACATTCAGTACTTC. This encodes CASSYSQGPGAKNIQYF.